The TCR beta chain under discussion was sequenced for a study of blood T cell repertoires in COVID-19. Study information: The United States, Italy and Spain supplied acute and convalescent COVID-19 samples. PBMCs, B-cell-depleted T cells, or T cells were the source of the cDNA or gDNA that made up the material.

How the authors handled the data: Reference gene primer amplification in the assay estimated nucleated cell counts. Profiling relied on immunoSEQ multiplex PCR, and the TCRdb table lists in-frame clones only, not all of them. D and trimming come from the DNA, and the V and J calls and clone size come from that table. The repertoire holds 85,000 to 100,000 clones, less than 75% seen once, with 20% to 25% in the top ten. Sample: peripheral blood. The TCR was taken from an older woman in a cohort sampled during active or convalescent COVID-19.

The CDR3 DNA follows: TGTGCCAGCAGCTTGACAGGTCAGAACACTGAAGCTTTCTTT. Its translation is CASSLTGQNTEAFF. The genes are TRBV7-3 and TRBJ1-1; TRBD1 might be the D (6 bases). The germline V gene has CDR1 SGHTA and CDR2 FQGTGA. V lost 3 bases to trimming and J lost 1 base, with 9 bases between them. The CDR3 spans 14 residues.